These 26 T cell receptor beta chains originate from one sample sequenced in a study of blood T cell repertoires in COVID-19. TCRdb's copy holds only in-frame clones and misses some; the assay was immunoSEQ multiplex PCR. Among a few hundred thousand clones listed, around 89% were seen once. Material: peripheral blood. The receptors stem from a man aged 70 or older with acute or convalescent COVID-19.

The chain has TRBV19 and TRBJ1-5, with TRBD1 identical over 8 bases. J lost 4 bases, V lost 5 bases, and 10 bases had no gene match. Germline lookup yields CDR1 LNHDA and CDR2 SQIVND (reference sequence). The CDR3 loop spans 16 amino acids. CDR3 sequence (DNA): TGTGCCAGTAGTCCCTCAGGAGGACAGGGAAATCAGCCCCAGCATTTT. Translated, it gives CASSPSGGQGNQPQHF.

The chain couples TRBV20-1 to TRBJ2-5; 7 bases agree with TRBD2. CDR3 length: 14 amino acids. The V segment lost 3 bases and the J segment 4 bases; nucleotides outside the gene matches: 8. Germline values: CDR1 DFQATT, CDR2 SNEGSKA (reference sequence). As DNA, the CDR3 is TGCAGTGCTAGTCGGGGGGTGTTAGGAGAGACCCAGTACTTC. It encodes CSASRGVLGETQYF.

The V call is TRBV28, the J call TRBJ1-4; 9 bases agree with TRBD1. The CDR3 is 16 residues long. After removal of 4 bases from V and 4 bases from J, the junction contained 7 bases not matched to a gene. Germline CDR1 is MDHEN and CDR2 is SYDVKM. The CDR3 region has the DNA TGTGCCAGCAGTTACCAACAGGGGGCCGTTAATGAAAAACTGTTTTTT. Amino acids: CASSYQQGAVNEKLFF.

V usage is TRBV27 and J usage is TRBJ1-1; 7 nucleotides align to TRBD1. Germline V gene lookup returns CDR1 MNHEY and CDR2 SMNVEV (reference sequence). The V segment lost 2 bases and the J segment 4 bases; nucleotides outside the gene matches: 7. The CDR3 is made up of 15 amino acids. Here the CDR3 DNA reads TGTGCCAGCAGTTTAGGGGCAGGGGGAGGCACTGAAGCTTTCTTT. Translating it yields CASSLGAGGGTEAFF.

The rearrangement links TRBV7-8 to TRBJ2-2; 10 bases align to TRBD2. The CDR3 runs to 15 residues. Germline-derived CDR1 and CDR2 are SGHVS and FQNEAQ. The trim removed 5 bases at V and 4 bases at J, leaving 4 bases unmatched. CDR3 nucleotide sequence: TGTGCCAGCAGCACTCGGACTAGCGGCACCGGGGAGCTGTTTTTT. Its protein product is CASSTRTSGTGELFF.

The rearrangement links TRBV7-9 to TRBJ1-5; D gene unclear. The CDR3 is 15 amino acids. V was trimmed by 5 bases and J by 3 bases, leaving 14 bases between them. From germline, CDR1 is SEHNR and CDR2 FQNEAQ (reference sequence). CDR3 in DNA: TGTGCCAGCAGCCCACTTGGTGGGCCCAATCAGCCCCAGCATTTT. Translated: CASSPLGGPNQPQHF. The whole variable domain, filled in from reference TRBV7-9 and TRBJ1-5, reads DTGVSQNPRHKITKRGQNVTFRCDPISEHNRLYWYRQTLGQGPEFLTYFQNEAQLEKSRLLSDRFSAERPKGSFSTLEIQRTEQGDSAMYLCASSPLGGPNQPQHFGDGTRLSIL.

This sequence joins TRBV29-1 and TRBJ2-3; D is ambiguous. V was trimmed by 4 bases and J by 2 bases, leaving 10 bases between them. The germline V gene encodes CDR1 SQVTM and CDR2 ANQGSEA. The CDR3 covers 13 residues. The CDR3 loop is CSVGPGSTDTQYF. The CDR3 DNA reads TGCAGCGTTGGCCCGGGTTCCACAGATACGCAGTATTTT.

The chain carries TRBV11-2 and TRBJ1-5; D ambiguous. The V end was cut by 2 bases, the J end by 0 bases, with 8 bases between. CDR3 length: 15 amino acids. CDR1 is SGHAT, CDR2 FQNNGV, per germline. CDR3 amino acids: CASSLSAYSNQPQHF. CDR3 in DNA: TGTGCCAGCAGCTTAAGCGCGTATAGCAATCAGCCCCAGCATTTT.

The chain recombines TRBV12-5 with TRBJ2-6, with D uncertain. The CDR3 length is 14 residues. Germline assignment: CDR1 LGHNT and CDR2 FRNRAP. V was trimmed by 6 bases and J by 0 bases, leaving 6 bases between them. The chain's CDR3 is CASGLSSGANVLTF. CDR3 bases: TGTGCTAGTGGCCTAAGCTCTGGGGCCAACGTCCTGACTTTC.

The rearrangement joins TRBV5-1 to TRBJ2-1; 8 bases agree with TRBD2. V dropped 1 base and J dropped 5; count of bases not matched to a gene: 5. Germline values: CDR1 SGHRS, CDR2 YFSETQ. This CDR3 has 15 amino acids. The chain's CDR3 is CASSLFLAGNNEQFF. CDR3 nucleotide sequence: TGCGCCAGCAGCTTGTTTCTAGCGGGTAACAATGAGCAGTTCTTC.

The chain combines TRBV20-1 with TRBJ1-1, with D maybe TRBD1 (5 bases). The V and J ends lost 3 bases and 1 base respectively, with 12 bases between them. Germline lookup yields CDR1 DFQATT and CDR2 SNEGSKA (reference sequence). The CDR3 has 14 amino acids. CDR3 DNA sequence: TGCAGTGCTAGTGGGGCAGTTAAGAACACTGAAGCTTTCTTT. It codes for CSASGAVKNTEAFF.

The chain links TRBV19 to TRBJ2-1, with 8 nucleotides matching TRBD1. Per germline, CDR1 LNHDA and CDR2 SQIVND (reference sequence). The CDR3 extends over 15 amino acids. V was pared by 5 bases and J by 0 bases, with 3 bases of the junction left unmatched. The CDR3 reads CASSLTGDSYNEQFF. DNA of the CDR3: TGTGCCAGTAGTTTGACAGGGGACTCCTACAATGAGCAGTTCTTC.

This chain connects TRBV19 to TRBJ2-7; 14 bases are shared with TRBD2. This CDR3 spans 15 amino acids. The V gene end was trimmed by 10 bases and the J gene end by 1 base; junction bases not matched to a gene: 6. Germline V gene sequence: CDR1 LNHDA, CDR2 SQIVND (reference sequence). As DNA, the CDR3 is TGTGCCACCGGGACTAGCGGGAGAGGGTCCTACGAGCAGTACTTC. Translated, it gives CATGTSGRGSYEQYF.

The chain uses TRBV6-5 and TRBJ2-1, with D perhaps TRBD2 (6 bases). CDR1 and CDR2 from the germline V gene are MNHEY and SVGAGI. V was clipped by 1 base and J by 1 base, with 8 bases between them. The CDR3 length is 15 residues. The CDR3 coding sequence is TGTGCCAGCAGTTACTTTGGGGGGTCCTACAATGAGCAGTTCTTC. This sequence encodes CASSYFGGSYNEQFF.

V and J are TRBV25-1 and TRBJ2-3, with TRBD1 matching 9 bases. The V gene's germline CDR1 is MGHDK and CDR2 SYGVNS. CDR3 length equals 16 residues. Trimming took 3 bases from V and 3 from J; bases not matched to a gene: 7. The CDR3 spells CASSESGTGQTDTQYF. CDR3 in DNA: TGTGCCAGCAGTGAGTCCGGGACAGGGCAGACAGATACGCAGTATTTT. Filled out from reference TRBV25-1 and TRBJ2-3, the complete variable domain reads EADIYQTPRYLVIGTGKKITLECSQTMGHDKMYWYQQDPGMELHLIHYSYGVNSTEKGDLSSESTVSRIRTEHFPLTLESARPSHTSQYLCASSESGTGQTDTQYFGPGTRLTVL.

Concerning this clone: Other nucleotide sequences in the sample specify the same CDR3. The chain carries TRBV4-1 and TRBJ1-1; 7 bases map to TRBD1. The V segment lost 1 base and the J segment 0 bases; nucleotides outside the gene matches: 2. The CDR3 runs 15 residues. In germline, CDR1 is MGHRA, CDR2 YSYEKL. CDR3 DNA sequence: TGCGCCAGCAGCCAAGGGGGACAGTTGAACACTGAAGCTTTCTTT. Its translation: CASSQGGQLNTEAFF.

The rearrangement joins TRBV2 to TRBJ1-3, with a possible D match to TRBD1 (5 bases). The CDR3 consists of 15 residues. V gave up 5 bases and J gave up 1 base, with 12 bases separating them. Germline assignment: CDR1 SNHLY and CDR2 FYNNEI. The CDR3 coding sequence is TGTGCCAGCAGTACCTACCAGGGTTCTGGAAACACCATATATTTT. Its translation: CASSTYQGSGNTIYF. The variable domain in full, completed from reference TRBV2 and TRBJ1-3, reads EPEVTQTPSHQVTQMGQEVILRCVPISNHLYFYWYRQILGQKVEFLVSFYNNEISEKSEIFDDQFSVERPDGSNFTLKIRSTKLEDSAMYFCASSTYQGSGNTIYFGEGSWLTVV.

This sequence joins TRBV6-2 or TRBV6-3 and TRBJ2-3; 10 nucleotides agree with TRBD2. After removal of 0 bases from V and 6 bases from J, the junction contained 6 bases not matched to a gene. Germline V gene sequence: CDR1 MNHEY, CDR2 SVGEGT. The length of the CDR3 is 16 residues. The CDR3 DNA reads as TGTGCCAGCAGTTACTCCCTCGGTAGCGGGAGGGATACGCAGTATTTT. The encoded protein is CASSYSLGSGRDTQYF.

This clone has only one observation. DNA of the CDR3: TGTGCCAGCAGCGTAGATGGCGGGAGGAACACCGGGGAGCTGTTTTTT. Protein sequence: CASSVDGGRNTGELFF. V usage is TRBV9 and J usage is TRBJ2-2, with 7 bases fitting TRBD2. V trimming: 0 bases; J trimming: 1 base; junction bases outside the gene matches: 3. In germline, CDR1 is SGDLS, CDR2 YYNGEE. The length of the CDR3 is 16 residues.

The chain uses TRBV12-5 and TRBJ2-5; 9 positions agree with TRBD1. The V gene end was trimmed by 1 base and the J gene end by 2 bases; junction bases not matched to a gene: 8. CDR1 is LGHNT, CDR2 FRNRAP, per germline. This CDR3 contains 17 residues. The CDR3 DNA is TGTGCTAGTGGTTTGGGCGGGACAGGGAAAGTACAAGAGACCCAGTACTTC. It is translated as CASGLGGTGKVQETQYF.

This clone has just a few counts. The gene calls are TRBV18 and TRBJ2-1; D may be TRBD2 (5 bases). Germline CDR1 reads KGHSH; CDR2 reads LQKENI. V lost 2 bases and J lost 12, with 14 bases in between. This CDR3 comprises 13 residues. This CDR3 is CASSPADSSRQFF. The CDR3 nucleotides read TGTGCCAGCTCACCAGCGGACTCCTCAAGGCAGTTCTTC.

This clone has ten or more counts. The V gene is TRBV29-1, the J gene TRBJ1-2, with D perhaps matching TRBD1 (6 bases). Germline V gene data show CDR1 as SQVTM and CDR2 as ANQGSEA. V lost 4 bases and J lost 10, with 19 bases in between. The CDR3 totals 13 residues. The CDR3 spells CSVADGGAYSYTF. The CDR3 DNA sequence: TGCAGCGTTGCAGACGGGGGGGCCTATTCCTACACCTTC.

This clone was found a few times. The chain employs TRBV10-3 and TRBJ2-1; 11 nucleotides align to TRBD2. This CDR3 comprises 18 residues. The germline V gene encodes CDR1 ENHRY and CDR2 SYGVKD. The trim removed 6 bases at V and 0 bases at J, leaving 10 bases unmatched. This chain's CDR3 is CAIRSGTSGTSSYNEQFF. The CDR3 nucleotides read TGTGCCATCAGGAGCGGGACTAGCGGTACTAGCTCCTACAATGAGCAGTTCTTC.

The CDR3 spells CASSSGQTWNTEAFF. The CDR3 DNA sequence: TGTGCCAGCAGCTCGGGACAGACTTGGAACACTGAAGCTTTCTTT. This chain uses TRBV11-2 with TRBJ1-1; 7 nucleotides match TRBD1. This CDR3 region has 15 residues. V was pared by 4 bases and J by 1 base, with 6 bases of the junction left unmatched. Germline CDR1 is SGHAT and CDR2 is FQNNGV. The full variable domain, completed using reference TRBV11-2 and TRBJ1-1, is EAGVAQSPRYKIIEKRQSVAFWCNPISGHATLYWYQQILGQGPKLLIQFQNNGVVDDSQLPKDRFSAERLKGVDSTLKIQPAKLEDSAVYLCASSSGQTWNTEAFFGQGTRLTVV.

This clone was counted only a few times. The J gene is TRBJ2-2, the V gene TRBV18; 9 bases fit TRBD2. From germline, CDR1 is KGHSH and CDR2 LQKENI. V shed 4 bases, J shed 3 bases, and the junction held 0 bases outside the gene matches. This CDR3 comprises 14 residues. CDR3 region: CASSLAGDTGELFF. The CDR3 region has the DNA TGTGCCAGCTCACTAGCGGGAGACACCGGGGAGCTGTTTTTT.

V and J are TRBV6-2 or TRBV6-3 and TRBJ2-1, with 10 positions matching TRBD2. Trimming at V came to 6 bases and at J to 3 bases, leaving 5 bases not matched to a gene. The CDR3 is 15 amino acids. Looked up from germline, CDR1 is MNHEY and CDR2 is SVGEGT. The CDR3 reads CASSPLAGNYNEQFF. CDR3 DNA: TGTGCCAGCAGCCCACTAGCGGGAAACTACAATGAGCAGTTCTTC.